This T cell receptor (beta chain) appears in the sequencing data of a study of response to subunit inactivated influenza vaccine. Findings of the study overall: Each seasonal flu vaccination may recruit only limited new T cells, authors suggested.

Unmatched junction bases numbered 5, after V lost 1 base and J lost 3 bases. The germline gives CDR1 SQVTM, CDR2 ANQGSEA. This CDR3 region has 15 residues. Many counts were recorded for this clonotype. Its specificity is not known. TCRdb re-called the RT-PCR reads through MiXCR, storing one row per CDR3 protein. The sample contains more than 550,000 distinct CDR3 sequences, approximately 11% of which appear only once. The same data also contributed to another study, on T cells expressing NK-cell markers. This second report adds: A 5'RACE template switching approach incorporating UMIs was used to make TCR beta cDNA. Several experiments employed an anti-gamma-delta TCR antibody to confine sorting to alpha-beta TCR T cells. Among CD8+ T cells from about 6 donors, dominant NKG2C+ clonotypes accounted for about 1.0-7.5%. Specificity for HCMV among expanded NKG2C+ T cell clones was not established.

This receptor was identified in a man aged 50 to 59 who received an inactivated influenza vaccine. The sample consisted of PBMCs from blood, taken on the day of vaccination. The chain has TRBV29-1 and TRBJ2-1; 8 bases align to TRBD1. This CDR3 is CSVEAPGQVYNEQFF. The CDR3 nucleotides are TGCAGCGTTGAAGCACCGGGACAGGTCTACAATGAGCAGTTCTTC.